A selection of T cell receptor beta chains follows, all from one sample in a study of cytotoxic CD8 clonotypes in ibrutinib-treated CLL. Using immunoSEQ multiplex PCR, the repertoire was profiled, and TCRdb retains in-frame clones only, with some absent. The sample has around 25,000 clones; about 72% are singletons. The specimen comprised PBMCs, sampled after 24 months of ibrutinib treatment. The receptors shown here come from a human donor with chronic lymphocytic leukemia. Both conserved end residues are part of each CDR3. D genes are given only for firm matches. The size of a clone is reported for some rows only, either as once, few or many, or as a class for expanded clones.

j_call: TRBJ1-2; d_call: -; v_call: TRBV2; clone_size: -; cdr3_nt: TGTGCCAGCAGAGCACAGGTTTACTATGGCTACACCTTC; cdr3_aa: CASRAQVYYGYTF
j_call: TRBJ1-5; d_call: -; v_call: TRBV5-4; clone_size: -; cdr3_nt: TGTGCCAGCAGCTTGCCTAATCAGCCCCAGCATTTT; cdr3_aa: CASSLPNQPQHF
j_call: TRBJ1-2; d_call: -; v_call: TRBV7-9; clone_size: -; cdr3_nt: TGTGCCAGCAGCCCCTCGCGACAGTATGGCTACACCTTC; cdr3_aa: CASSPSRQYGYTF
j_call: TRBJ1-1; d_call: -; v_call: TRBV27; clone_size: -; cdr3_nt: TGTGCCAGCAGTTTATGGAGGACAAGGATACACACTGAAGCTTTCTTT; cdr3_aa: CASSLWRTRIHTEAFF
j_call: TRBJ2-1; d_call: -; v_call: TRBV27; clone_size: -; cdr3_nt: TGTGCCAGCAGTTGGGGGCAGGGAGGGCGGAATGAGCAGTTCTTC; cdr3_aa: CASSWGQGGRNEQFF
j_call: TRBJ1-2; d_call: -; v_call: TRBV29-1; clone_size: -; cdr3_nt: TGCAGCGTTGGAGAGGGCGGCTACACCTTC; cdr3_aa: CSVGEGGYTF
j_call: TRBJ2-7; d_call: TRBD2; v_call: TRBV2; clone_size: once; cdr3_nt: TGTGCCAGCAGTGATGTAGCGGGGGGGCCGCGCGAGCAGTACTTC; cdr3_aa: CASSDVAGGPREQYF
j_call: TRBJ1-4; d_call: -; v_call: TRBV5-6; clone_size: -; cdr3_nt: TGTGCCAGCAGCTTGGTCAGTTTGAGGGGAACTAATGAAAAACTGTTTTTT; cdr3_aa: CASSLVSLRGTNEKLFF
j_call: TRBJ2-3; d_call: -; v_call: TRBV19; clone_size: -; cdr3_nt: TGTGCCAGTAGTATTCTGTCCTCGGGTAGCCGGCGCACAGATACGCAGTATTTT; cdr3_aa: CASSILSSGSRRTDTQYF
j_call: TRBJ1-2; d_call: TRBD1; v_call: TRBV19; clone_size: -; cdr3_nt: TGTGCCAGTAGCCTTGACAGGGAATATGGCTACACCTTC; cdr3_aa: CASSLDREYGYTF
j_call: TRBJ2-7; d_call: TRBD1; v_call: TRBV6-5; clone_size: -; cdr3_nt: TGTGCCAGCAGGATGACAGGGGAAGATGTTGAGCAGTACTTC; cdr3_aa: CASRMTGEDVEQYF
j_call: TRBJ2-2; d_call: -; v_call: TRBV2; clone_size: -; cdr3_nt: TGTGCCAGCATTTACAGGCCAAACACCGGGGAGCTGTTTTTT; cdr3_aa: CASIYRPNTGELFF
j_call: TRBJ2-3; d_call: TRBD2; v_call: TRBV19; clone_size: few; cdr3_nt: TGTGCCAGTAGCGAGAGCGGGGGCTTCACAGATACGCAGTATTTT; cdr3_aa: CASSESGGFTDTQYF
j_call: TRBJ2-5; d_call: -; v_call: TRBV10-1; clone_size: -; cdr3_nt: TGCGCCAGCAGTGAGGGAAAAAACCAAGAGACCCAGTACTTC; cdr3_aa: CASSEGKNQETQYF
j_call: TRBJ1-1; d_call: -; v_call: TRBV11-2; clone_size: -; cdr3_nt: TGTGCCAGCAGCGGACTCCGACAGGAGGTCGCAAACACTGAAGCTTTCTTT; cdr3_aa: CASSGLRQEVANTEAFF
j_call: TRBJ1-4; d_call: -; v_call: TRBV11-2; clone_size: -; cdr3_nt: TGTGCCAGCAGCTTAGACCGGTGGAGTGAAAAACTGTTTTTT; cdr3_aa: CASSLDRWSEKLFF
j_call: TRBJ2-7; d_call: TRBD1; v_call: TRBV19; clone_size: once; cdr3_nt: TGTGCCAGTAGCCAATTCGGACAGGGAGCTGGCTACGAGCAGTACTTC; cdr3_aa: CASSQFGQGAGYEQYF
j_call: TRBJ2-7; d_call: TRBD1; v_call: TRBV27; clone_size: -; cdr3_nt: TGTGCCAGCAGTTTCTCAGGACAGGGTCCCTACGAGCAGTACTTC; cdr3_aa: CASSFSGQGPYEQYF
j_call: TRBJ2-1; d_call: TRBD1; v_call: TRBV4-2; clone_size: few; cdr3_nt: TGTGCCAGCAGCCAAGAGAGGCAGGGGGCGTACAATGAGCAGTTCTTC; cdr3_aa: CASSQERQGAYNEQFF
j_call: TRBJ1-4; d_call: -; v_call: TRBV19; clone_size: -; cdr3_nt: TGTGCCAGTACCACCTATGCAACTAATGAAAAACTGTTTTTT; cdr3_aa: CASTTYATNEKLFF
j_call: TRBJ2-7; d_call: TRBD2; v_call: TRBV7-8; clone_size: few; cdr3_nt: TGTGCCAGCACCGAGCGGGGGGACTCCTACGAGCAGTACTTC; cdr3_aa: CASTERGDSYEQYF
j_call: TRBJ2-3; d_call: -; v_call: TRBV27; clone_size: -; cdr3_nt: TGTGCCAGCAGTCCTACAATGCGAGGAGATACGCAGTATTTT; cdr3_aa: CASSPTMRGDTQYF
j_call: TRBJ1-1; d_call: -; v_call: TRBV2; clone_size: -; cdr3_nt: TGTGCCAGCAGTTTACAGGGCCACACTGAAGCTTTCTTT; cdr3_aa: CASSLQGHTEAFF
j_call: TRBJ1-2; d_call: TRBD1; v_call: TRBV5-1; clone_size: few; cdr3_nt: TGCGCCAGCAGCGACGCAGGGGGAGGAGGCGGCTACACCTTC; cdr3_aa: CASSDAGGGGGYTF
j_call: TRBJ1-1; d_call: -; v_call: TRBV7-9; clone_size: -; cdr3_nt: TGTGCCAGCAGCTTAGCTACGACAGGAAGGGGCACTGAAGCTTTCTTT; cdr3_aa: CASSLATTGRGTEAFF
j_call: TRBJ2-5; d_call: TRBD1; v_call: TRBV5-4; clone_size: few; cdr3_nt: TGTGCCAGCAGCTCCGCTCGGACAGGCGGCCAAGAGACCCAGTACTTC; cdr3_aa: CASSSARTGGQETQYF
j_call: TRBJ2-3; d_call: -; v_call: TRBV4-1; clone_size: few; cdr3_nt: TGCGCCAGCAGCCCCCCTTTGGGTGGCACAGATACGCAGTATTTT; cdr3_aa: CASSPPLGGTDTQYF
j_call: TRBJ1-1; d_call: -; v_call: TRBV4-2; clone_size: -; cdr3_nt: TGTGCCAGCAGCCAAGATTTAGGGCCCGCTAACACTGAAGCTTTCTTT; cdr3_aa: CASSQDLGPANTEAFF
j_call: TRBJ1-5; d_call: -; v_call: TRBV11-2; clone_size: -; cdr3_nt: TGTGCCAGCAGCTTAGAAGGGGCGAGTCAGCCCCAGCATTTT; cdr3_aa: CASSLEGASQPQHF
j_call: TRBJ2-3; d_call: TRBD2; v_call: TRBV7-9; clone_size: -; cdr3_nt: TGTGCCAGCAGCTTAGCGGATGCGGGGGGCACAGATACGCAGTATTTT; cdr3_aa: CASSLADAGGTDTQYF
j_call: TRBJ1-2; d_call: -; v_call: TRBV18; clone_size: -; cdr3_nt: TGTGCCAGCTCACCAGATACCGGGATGAGTAACTATGGCTACACCTTC; cdr3_aa: CASSPDTGMSNYGYTF
j_call: TRBJ2-3; d_call: TRBD2; v_call: TRBV27; clone_size: -; cdr3_nt: TGTGCCAGCAGTGTTAGCGGGGGGCTTTTATCAGATACGCAGTATTTT; cdr3_aa: CASSVSGGLLSDTQYF
j_call: TRBJ1-4; d_call: TRBD1; v_call: TRBV9; clone_size: -; cdr3_nt: TGTGCCAGCAGCCCCACGACAGGGGCTAATGAAAAACTGTTTTTT; cdr3_aa: CASSPTTGANEKLFF
j_call: TRBJ1-6; d_call: -; v_call: TRBV10-1; clone_size: few; cdr3_nt: TGCGCCAGCAGTGAAACACATTTCAATTCACCCCTCCACTTT; cdr3_aa: CASSETHFNSPLHF
j_call: TRBJ2-1; d_call: TRBD2; v_call: TRBV19; clone_size: -; cdr3_nt: TGTGCCAGCACGGCGAGACTAGCGGGGAGTAATGAGCAGTTCTTC; cdr3_aa: CASTARLAGSNEQFF
j_call: TRBJ2-3; d_call: TRBD1; v_call: TRBV2; clone_size: -; cdr3_nt: TGTGCCAGCTCCCTTGACAGGGCCGGGGTGGGAGATACGCAGTATTTT; cdr3_aa: CASSLDRAGVGDTQYF
j_call: TRBJ1-1; d_call: -; v_call: TRBV11-2; clone_size: -; cdr3_nt: TGTGCCAGCAGCGTAAGGACGAACACTGAAGCTTTCTTT; cdr3_aa: CASSVRTNTEAFF
j_call: TRBJ2-1; d_call: TRBD1; v_call: TRBV5-5; clone_size: -; cdr3_nt: TGTGCCAGCAGCTTTAATTGGGGACAGGGGGCAAATGAGCAGTTCTTC; cdr3_aa: CASSFNWGQGANEQFF
j_call: TRBJ2-3; d_call: -; v_call: TRBV6-6; clone_size: -; cdr3_nt: TGTGCCAGCAGTTACGTCGGGGGAGATACGCAGTATTTT; cdr3_aa: CASSYVGGDTQYF
j_call: TRBJ2-7; d_call: TRBD1; v_call: TRBV5-4; clone_size: medium-sized; cdr3_nt: TGTGCCACCACCTCCGGGACAGCCGGCTCCTACGAGCAGTACTTC; cdr3_aa: CATTSGTAGSYEQYF
j_call: TRBJ1-1; d_call: TRBD1; v_call: TRBV5-6; clone_size: -; cdr3_nt: TGTGCCAGCAGCTTGGACAGGGGAATGAACACTGAAGCTTTCTTT; cdr3_aa: CASSLDRGMNTEAFF
j_call: TRBJ2-2; d_call: -; v_call: TRBV5-5; clone_size: -; cdr3_nt: TGTGCCAGCAGCACTCTCAGGGAGCTGTTTTTT; cdr3_aa: CASSTLRELFF
j_call: TRBJ2-7; d_call: -; v_call: TRBV4-1; clone_size: -; cdr3_nt: TGCGCCAGCAGCCAAGAAGGGGCCATCACCTCCTACGAGCAGTACTTC; cdr3_aa: CASSQEGAITSYEQYF
j_call: TRBJ1-2; d_call: TRBD1; v_call: TRBV23-1; clone_size: -; cdr3_nt: TGCGCCAGCAGTCAATCCTGGACAGGGTCCTATGGCTACACCTTC; cdr3_aa: CASSQSWTGSYGYTF
j_call: TRBJ1-5; d_call: -; v_call: TRBV2; clone_size: -; cdr3_nt: TGTGCCAGCAGTGAACCGCTACAGCTTTCTCATAGCAATCAGCCCCAGCATTTT; cdr3_aa: CASSEPLQLSHSNQPQHF
j_call: TRBJ2-1; d_call: TRBD2; v_call: TRBV11-1; clone_size: -; cdr3_nt: TGTGCCAGCAGCTCCCCCGGGACTAGCGGATACAATGAGCAGTTCTTC; cdr3_aa: CASSSPGTSGYNEQFF